This entry lists 8 T cell receptor beta chains sequenced from one sample in a study of identifying expanded T cells in peripheral blood (dated by TCRdb to between 2018 and 2020). Receptor libraries were prepared by the immunoSEQ multiplex PCR assay. Imported from immuneACCESS, the table was reduced by TCRdb to in-frame sequences with V and J called. These copies leave out some clones; in studies compared against another copy, an unresolved V gene accounts for under half, and the cause of the remainder is not known. This sample is represented by approximately 130,000 clones; approximately 86% of them were singletons. The ten largest make up 8.4% of the sample. The sequencing sample was made of blood. All receptors come from a person aged 18 to 75 in good health.

This chain joins TRBV13 and TRBJ1-2, with 9 bases identical to TRBD1. Trimming removed 6 bases from V and 1 base from J; junction bases left unmatched: 12. This CDR3 contains 17 residues. CDR1 is PRHDT and CDR2 is FYEKMQ in the germline V gene (reference sequence). CDR3 amino acids: CASSGWLGQGVNYGYTF. The CDR3 coding sequence is TGTGCCAGCAGTGGGTGGTTGGGACAGGGCGTTAACTATGGCTACACCTTC.

This chain joins TRBV18 and TRBJ2-5, with a possible D match to TRBD1 (5 bases). The CDR3 consists of 14 residues. The germline V gene encodes CDR1 KGHSH and CDR2 LQKENI. V dropped 0 bases and J dropped 3 bases, with 8 bases sitting between them. As DNA, the CDR3 is TGTGCCAGCTCACCACCGACAGCTGAAGAGACCCAGTACTTC. The encoded protein is CASSPPTAEETQYF. Full variable domain (outside the CDR3, taken from reference TRBV18 and TRBJ2-5): NAGVMQNPRHLVRRRGQEARLRCSPMKGHSHVYWYRQLPEEGLKFMVYLQKENIIDESGMPKERFSAEFPKEGPSILRIQQVVRGDSAAYFCASSPPTAEETQYFGPGTRLLVL.

This clone turned up a few times. This chain uses TRBV6-6 with TRBJ1-2; 7 bases align to TRBD1. This CDR3 is 13 amino acids long. After removal of 8 bases from V and 9 bases from J, the junction contained 12 bases not matched to a gene. The germline V gene encodes CDR1 MNHNY and CDR2 SVGAGI (reference sequence). The CDR3 DNA sequence: TGTGCCAGCTTAACCGGACAGGCACCGAGCTACACCTTC. This sequence encodes CASLTGQAPSYTF.

The chain links TRBV6-1 to TRBJ1-1; possibly TRBD1 for D (5 bases). The CDR3 consists of 14 residues. Germline CDR1 MNHNS, CDR2 SASEGT. V was shortened by 3 bases and J by 1 base, with 9 bases between the two germline ends. The CDR3: CASSDQGSNTEAFF. The CDR3 DNA sequence: TGTGCCAGCAGTGACCAGGGCTCGAACACTGAAGCTTTCTTT.

The chain employs TRBV9 and TRBJ2-5, with D perhaps given as TRBD1 or TRBD2 (6 bases each). From germline, CDR1 is SGDLS and CDR2 YYNGEE. This CDR3 is built from 14 residues. V lost 0 bases and J lost 5, with 11 bases in between. The CDR3 coding sequence is TGTGCCAGCAGCGTAGGGGGGGCCGTGGAGACCCAGTACTTC. Translation gives CASSVGGAVETQYF.

This clone appeared a single time. The rearrangement joins TRBV5-8 to TRBJ1-2, with D uncertain. CDR1 is SGHTS, CDR2 YDEGEE, per germline. CDR3 length: 15 amino acids. V shed 4 bases and J shed 0 bases, with 13 bases lying between them. The CDR3: CASSISVTANYGYTF. In nucleotides, the CDR3 is TGTGCCAGCAGCATATCGGTCACAGCTAACTATGGCTACACCTTC. The whole variable domain, remainder taken from reference TRBV5-8 and TRBJ1-2, is EAGVTQSPTHLIKTRGQQATLRCSPISGHTSVYWYQQALGLGLQFLLWYDEGEERNRGNFPPRFSGRQFPNYSSELNVNALELEDSALYLCASSISVTANYGYTFGSGTRLTVV.

This sequence joins TRBV5-4 and TRBJ2-7; D might be TRBD1 or TRBD2, each matching 5 bases. Germline CDR1 and CDR2: SGHNT and YYREEE (reference sequence). V was trimmed by 5 bases and J by 2 bases, leaving 17 bases between them. CDR3 length: 15 amino acids. CDR3 sequence (DNA): TGTGCCAGCAGTTATGACCTCAGAGGGGCCTACGAGCAGTACTTC. Translated, it gives CASSYDLRGAYEQYF. Based on the CDR3 plus reference TRBV5-4 and TRBJ2-7, the full variable domain is ETGVTQSPTHLIKTRGQQVTLRCSSQSGHNTVSWYQQALGQGPQFIFQYYREEENGRGNFPPRFSGLQFPNYSSELNVNALELDDSALYLCASSYDLRGAYEQYFGPGTRLTVT.

This chain connects TRBV28 to TRBJ2-6; D uncertain. The CDR3 contains 18 residues. V was trimmed by 6 bases and J by 2 bases, leaving 20 bases between them. Germline V gene lookup returns CDR1 MDHEN and CDR2 SYDVKM. The CDR3, as DNA: TGTGCCAGCAGAAAGCTCGGAACAGCCATTGCTGGGGCCAACGTCCTGACTTTC. It encodes CASRKLGTAIAGANVLTF.